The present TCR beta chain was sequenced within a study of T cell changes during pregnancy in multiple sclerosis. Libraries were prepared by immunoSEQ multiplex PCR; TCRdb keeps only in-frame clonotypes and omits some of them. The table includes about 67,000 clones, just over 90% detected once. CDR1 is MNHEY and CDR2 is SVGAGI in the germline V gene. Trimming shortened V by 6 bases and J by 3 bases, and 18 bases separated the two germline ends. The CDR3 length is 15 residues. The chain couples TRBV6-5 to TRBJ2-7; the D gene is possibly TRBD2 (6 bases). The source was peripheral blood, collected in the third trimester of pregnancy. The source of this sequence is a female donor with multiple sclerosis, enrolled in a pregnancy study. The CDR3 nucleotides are TGTGCCAGCAGCTGGGACTCGGGAAATTACTACGAGCAGTACTTC. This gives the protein CASSWDSGNYYEQYF.